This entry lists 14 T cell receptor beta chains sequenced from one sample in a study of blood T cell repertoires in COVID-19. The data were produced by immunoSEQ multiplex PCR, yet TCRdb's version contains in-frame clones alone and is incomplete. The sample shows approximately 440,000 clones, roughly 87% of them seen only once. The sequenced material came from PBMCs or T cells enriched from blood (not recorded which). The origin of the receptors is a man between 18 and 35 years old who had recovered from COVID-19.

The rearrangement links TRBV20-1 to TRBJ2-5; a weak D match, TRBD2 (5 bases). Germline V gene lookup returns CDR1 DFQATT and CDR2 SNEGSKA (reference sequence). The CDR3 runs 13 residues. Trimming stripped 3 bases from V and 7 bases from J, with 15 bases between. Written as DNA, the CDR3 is TGCAGTGCTAGTGAGGGAGCACCATTGACCCAGTACTTC. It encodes CSASEGAPLTQYF.

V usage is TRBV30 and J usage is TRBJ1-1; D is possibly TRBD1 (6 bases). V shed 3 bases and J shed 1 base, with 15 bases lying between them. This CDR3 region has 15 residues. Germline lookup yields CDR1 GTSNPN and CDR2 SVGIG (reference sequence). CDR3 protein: CAWSDKRTENTEAFF. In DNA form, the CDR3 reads TGTGCCTGGAGCGACAAACGGACAGAGAACACTGAAGCTTTCTTT.

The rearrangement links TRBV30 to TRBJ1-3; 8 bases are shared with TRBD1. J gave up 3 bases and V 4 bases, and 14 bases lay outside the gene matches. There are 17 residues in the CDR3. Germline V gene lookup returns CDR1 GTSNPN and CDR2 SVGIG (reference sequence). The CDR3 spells CAWTLSGAGGNGNTIYF. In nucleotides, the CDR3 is TGTGCCTGGACCCTCTCGGGAGCAGGGGGCAATGGAAACACCATATATTTT.

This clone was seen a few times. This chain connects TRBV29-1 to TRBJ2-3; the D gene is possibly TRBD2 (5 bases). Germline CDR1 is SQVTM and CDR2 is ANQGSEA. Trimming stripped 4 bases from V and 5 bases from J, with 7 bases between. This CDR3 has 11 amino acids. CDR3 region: CSVVRGDTQYF. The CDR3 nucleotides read TGCAGCGTTGTCCGGGGAGATACGCAGTATTTT.

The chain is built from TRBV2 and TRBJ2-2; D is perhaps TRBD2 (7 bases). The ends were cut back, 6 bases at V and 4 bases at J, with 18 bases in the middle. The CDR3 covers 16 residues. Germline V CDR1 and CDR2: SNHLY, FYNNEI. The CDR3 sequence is CASRQSAGGLTGELFF. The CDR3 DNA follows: TGTGCCAGCAGACAATCAGCCGGGGGGCTCACCGGGGAGCTGTTTTTT.

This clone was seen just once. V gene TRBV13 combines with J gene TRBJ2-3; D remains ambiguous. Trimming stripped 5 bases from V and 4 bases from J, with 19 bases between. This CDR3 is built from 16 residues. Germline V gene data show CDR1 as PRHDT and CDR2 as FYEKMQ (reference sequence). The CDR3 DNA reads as TGTGCCAGCAGCGAGACTGAGATTCCGCGGCCAGATACGCAGTATTTT. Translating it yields CASSETEIPRPDTQYF.

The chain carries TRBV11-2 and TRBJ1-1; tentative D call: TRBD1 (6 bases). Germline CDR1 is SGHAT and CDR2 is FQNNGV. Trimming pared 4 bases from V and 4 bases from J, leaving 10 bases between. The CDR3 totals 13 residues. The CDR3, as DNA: TGTGCCAGCAGCTCCACAGGGTTCACTGAAGCTTTCTTT. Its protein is CASSSTGFTEAFF.

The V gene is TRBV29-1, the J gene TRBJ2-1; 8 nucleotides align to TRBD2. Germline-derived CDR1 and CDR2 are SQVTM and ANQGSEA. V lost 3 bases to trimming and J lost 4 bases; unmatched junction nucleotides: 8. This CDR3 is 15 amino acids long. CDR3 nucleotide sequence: TGCAGCGTTGATCCCAGCGGGAGTATATACAATGAGCAGTTCTTC. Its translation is CSVDPSGSIYNEQFF.

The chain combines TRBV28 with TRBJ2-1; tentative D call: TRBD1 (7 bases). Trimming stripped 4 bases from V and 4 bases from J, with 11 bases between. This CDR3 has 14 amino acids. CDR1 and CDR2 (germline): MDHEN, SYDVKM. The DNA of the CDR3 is TGTGCCAGCAGTTGGGGGGACAGATACAATGAGCAGTTCTTC. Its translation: CASSWGDRYNEQFF.

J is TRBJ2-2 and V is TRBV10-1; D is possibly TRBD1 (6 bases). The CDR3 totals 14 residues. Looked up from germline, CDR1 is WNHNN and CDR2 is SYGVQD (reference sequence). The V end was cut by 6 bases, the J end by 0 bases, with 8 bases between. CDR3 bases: TGCGCCAGCAGGACAGGATCGAACACCGGGGAGCTGTTTTTT. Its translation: CASRTGSNTGELFF.

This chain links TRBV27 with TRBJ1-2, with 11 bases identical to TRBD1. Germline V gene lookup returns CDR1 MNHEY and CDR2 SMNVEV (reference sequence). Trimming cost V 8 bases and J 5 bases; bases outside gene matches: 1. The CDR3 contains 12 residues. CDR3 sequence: CASGDRGYGYTF. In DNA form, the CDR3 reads TGTGCCAGCGGGGACAGGGGGTATGGCTACACCTTC.

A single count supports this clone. CDR3 protein: CAISSSDRANTEAFF. CDR3 in DNA: TGTGCCATCAGTTCCTCGGACAGGGCGAACACTGAAGCTTTCTTT. The chain links TRBV10-3 to TRBJ1-1; 8 nucleotides match TRBD1. With 5 bases clipped from V and 1 base from J, the junction kept 6 bases outside the gene matches. The CDR3 totals 15 residues. Germline V gene lookup returns CDR1 ENHRY and CDR2 SYGVKD.

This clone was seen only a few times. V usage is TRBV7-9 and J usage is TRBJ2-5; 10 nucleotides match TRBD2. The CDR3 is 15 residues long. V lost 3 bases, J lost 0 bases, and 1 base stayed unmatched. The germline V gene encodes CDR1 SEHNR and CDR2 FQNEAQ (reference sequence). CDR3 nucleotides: TGTGCCAGCAGCTTCAGCGGGGGGGACCAAGAGACCCAGTACTTC. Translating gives CASSFSGGDQETQYF.

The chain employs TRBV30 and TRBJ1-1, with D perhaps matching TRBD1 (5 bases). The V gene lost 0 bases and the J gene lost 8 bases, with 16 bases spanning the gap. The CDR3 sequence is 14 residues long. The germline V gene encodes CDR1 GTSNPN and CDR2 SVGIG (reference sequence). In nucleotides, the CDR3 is TGTGCCTGGAGTGTATCGTATGGAGGGGCCGAAGCTTTCTTT. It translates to CAWSVSYGGAEAFF.